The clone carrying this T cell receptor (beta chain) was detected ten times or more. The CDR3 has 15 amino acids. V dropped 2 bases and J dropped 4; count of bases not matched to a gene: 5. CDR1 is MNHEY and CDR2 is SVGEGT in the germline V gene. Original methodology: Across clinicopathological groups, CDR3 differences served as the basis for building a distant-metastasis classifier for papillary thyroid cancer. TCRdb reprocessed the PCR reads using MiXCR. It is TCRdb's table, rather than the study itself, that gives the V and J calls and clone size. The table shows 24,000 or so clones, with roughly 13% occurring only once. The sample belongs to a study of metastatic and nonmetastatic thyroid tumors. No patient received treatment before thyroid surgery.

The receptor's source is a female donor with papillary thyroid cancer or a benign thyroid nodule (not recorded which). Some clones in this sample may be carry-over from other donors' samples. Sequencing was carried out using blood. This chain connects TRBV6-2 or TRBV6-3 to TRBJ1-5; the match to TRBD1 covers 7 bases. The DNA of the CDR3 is TGTGCCAGCAGTTACGGAAGGGGGCTGAATCAGCCCCAGCATTTT. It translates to CASSYGRGLNQPQHF.